The TCR beta chain described here comes from a study of regulatory T cells in long-lasting Graves disease. The germline V gene has CDR1 MDHEN and CDR2 SYDVKM. The V and J ends lost 5 bases and 5 bases respectively, with 22 bases between them. The CDR3 spans 17 residues. Building of the TCR beta libraries involved iRepertoire HTBI primers and Arm-PCR of CDR3 regions. TCRdb reprocessed the multiplex PCR reads with MiXCR, giving one entry per CDR3 protein. Among around 500,000 distinct CDR3 sequences listed, 20% to 25% were seen once. Findings of the study overall: Less diverse TCR repertoires were seen in persistent Graves' patients than in newly diagnosed ones. Whereas new patients shared 900 to 1,000 public clonotypes, persistent patients shared more, at 2,500 to 3,500.

This clonotype has a handful of counts. Its antigen is undetermined. Time point here: persistent/refractory GD, antithyroid drugs over 5 years with positive TRAb. Scientists built the TCR library using RNA that was extracted from PBMCs. The sequence was obtained from a female donor with Graves disease. Sequences were derived from peripheral blood mononuclear cells (PBMCs), sampled when the disease was refractory, from a patient treated with antithyroid drugs. The V call is TRBV28, the J call TRBJ1-5; perhaps TRBD1 as D (6 bases). The CDR3 loop is CASSLLTGTTPHQPQHF. In nucleotides, the CDR3 is TGTGCCAGCAGTCTTTTAACCGGGACAACACCCCATCAGCCCCAGCATTTT.